These 19 T cell receptor beta chains originate from one sample sequenced in a study of T-cell memory formation after mild COVID-19. Each CDR3 protein is one row after TCRdb ran MiXCR on the 5' RACE reads. Of 400,000 to 550,000 distinct CDR3 sequences detected, around a quarter appear once; the ten largest clones hold around 13%. The sequenced sample consisted of PBMCs or a T cell subset sorted from them (not recorded which). These receptors all come from an adult woman who had mild COVID-19 (a few samples of this study predate the infection). Cell type and time point are not known.

V usage is TRBV4-2 and J usage is TRBJ2-3; maybe TRBD2 (6 bases). V was clipped by 1 base and J by 4 bases, with 18 bases between them. Germline CDR1 is LGHNA and CDR2 is YNFKEQ. The CDR3 is made up of 17 amino acids. This CDR3 is CASSQAPAGLVADTQYF. CDR3 DNA sequence: TGTGCCAGCAGCCAAGCCCCCGCGGGGTTGGTAGCAGATACGCAGTATTTT.

The rearrangement links TRBV5-1 to TRBJ2-3, with 10 bases lining up with TRBD2. The CDR3 totals 15 residues. V lost 4 bases to trimming and J lost 4 bases; unmatched junction nucleotides: 6. CDR1 and CDR2 (germline): SGHRS, YFSETQ. The CDR3 loop is CASSAGTSEADTQYF. DNA for the CDR3: TGCGCCAGCAGCGCGGGGACTAGCGAGGCAGATACGCAGTATTTT.

This clonotype was recorded a few times. The V call is TRBV5-4, the J call TRBJ2-1, with D perhaps TRBD1 (6 bases). The V gene lost 4 bases and the J gene lost 5 bases, with 13 bases spanning the gap. Looked up from germline, CDR1 is SGHNT and CDR2 is YYREEE (reference sequence). The CDR3 has 14 residues. The CDR3 protein is CASSGDILDNEQFF. CDR3 nucleotide sequence: TGTGCCAGCAGCGGGGACATACTGGACAATGAGCAGTTCTTC.

The genes are TRBV5-1 and TRBJ2-1; 11 bases line up with TRBD2. With V trimmed by 3 bases and J by 8 bases, 10 bases remained unmatched. Germline CDR1 is SGHRS and CDR2 is YFSETQ. This CDR3 is built from 16 residues. The CDR3 coding sequence is TGCGCCAGCAGCTCAGCCACTAGCGGGAGAGGCGATGAGCAGTTCTTC. As protein: CASSSATSGRGDEQFF.

In DNA form, the CDR3 reads TGCAGCGTTGAAGGTGGCAGCGCACCGTACAATGAGCAGTTCTTC. Translation gives CSVEGGSAPYNEQFF. The gene calls are TRBV29-1 and TRBJ2-1; no clear D gene. The CDR3 has 15 residues. V lost 1 base and J 4 bases, leaving 14 bases between the germline ends. Germline values: CDR1 SQVTM, CDR2 ANQGSEA.

The chain has TRBV6-1 and TRBJ2-1; TRBD2 aligns across 7 bases. The ends lost 0 bases at V and 0 bases at J; junction bases unmatched: 2. The germline CDR1 and CDR2 sequences are MNHNS and SASEGT. The CDR3 spans 16 residues. The CDR3 is CASSEAGGFSYNEQFF. Here the CDR3 DNA reads TGTGCCAGCAGTGAAGCGGGAGGGTTCTCCTACAATGAGCAGTTCTTC.

In this sample, this clonotype turned up a few times. The V and J genes are TRBV20-1 and TRBJ2-1; D unclear. Germline lookup yields CDR1 DFQATT and CDR2 SNEGSKA (reference sequence). This CDR3 comprises 14 residues. The V and J ends lost 6 bases and 0 bases respectively, with 12 bases between them. The CDR3 is CSARRLSSYNEQFF. The CDR3 nucleotides read TGCAGTGCACGACGACTCAGCTCCTACAATGAGCAGTTCTTC.

The genes are TRBV7-9 and TRBJ2-5; 8 bases align to TRBD2. CDR1 is SEHNR and CDR2 is FQNEAQ in the germline V gene (reference sequence). The CDR3 contains 17 residues. The ends lost 4 bases at V and 5 bases at J; junction bases unmatched: 15. The CDR3 nucleotides are TGTGCCAGCAGCTCCGACCGTTTAGCGGGATTTCTGGAGACCCAGTACTTC. It is translated as CASSSDRLAGFLETQYF.

This clonotype was counted only a few times. V is TRBV27 and J is TRBJ2-1; no clear D gene. Trimming took off 4 bases at V and 5 bases at J, with 18 bases between the two ends. The CDR3 is 16 residues long. Germline V gene lookup returns CDR1 MNHEY and CDR2 SMNVEV (reference sequence). DNA of the CDR3: TGTGCCAGCAGTTCCCCGAGGAAGTGGGCGAACAATGAGCAGTTCTTC. Its protein is CASSSPRKWANNEQFF.

The chain uses TRBV4-3 and TRBJ1-4, with 9 bases that match TRBD1. Losses at the gene ends were 3 bases for V and 8 bases for J; bases not matched to a gene: 7. Per germline, CDR1 LGHNA and CDR2 YSLEER. The CDR3 has 15 residues. The CDR3 is CASSQTTGTGEKLFF. The DNA for the CDR3 is TGCGCCAGCAGCCAGACTACCGGGACAGGGGAAAAACTGTTTTTT.

The CDR3 region is CASSPGKGNEKLFF. CDR3 nucleotides: TGTGCCAGCAGCCCGGGGAAGGGGAATGAAAAACTGTTTTTT. The V call is TRBV4-2, the J call TRBJ1-4; TRBD1 is a possible D gene (5 bases). Trimming took 4 bases from V and 5 from J, leaving 11 bases between them. The CDR3 consists of 14 residues. Germline V gene lookup returns CDR1 LGHNA and CDR2 YNFKEQ.

This clonotype was detected a few times. J is TRBJ1-1 and V is TRBV11-2; possibly TRBD1 for D (5 bases). The CDR3 is 13 amino acids. Trimming left V 6 bases short and J 6 bases short, with 14 bases between. CDR1 and CDR2 (germline): SGHAT, FQNNGV. CDR3 sequence (DNA): TGTGCCAGCAGGCCGGGGGGGTTGGCTGAAGCTTTCTTT. Its protein product is CASRPGGLAEAFF.

This clonotype came up many times. The genes are TRBV7-2 and TRBJ2-4; D gene unclear. Trimming shortened V by 6 bases and J by 0 bases, and 9 bases separated the two germline ends. Per germline, CDR1 SGHTA and CDR2 FQGNSA. The CDR3 sequence is 14 residues long. DNA for the CDR3: TGTGCCAGCAGAGAGGAGATAGCCAAAAACATTCAGTACTTC. Protein: CASREEIAKNIQYF.

This clonotype has a handful of counts. The genes are TRBV6-1 and TRBJ2-3; D tentatively reads TRBD1 or TRBD2 (6 bases each). CDR1 and CDR2 (germline): MNHNS, SASEGT. The CDR3 sequence is 14 residues long. V dropped 2 bases and J dropped 2 bases, with 8 bases sitting between them. The CDR3, as DNA: TGTGCCAGCAGTGAACGGGGGCCCACAGATACGCAGTATTTT. Translated: CASSERGPTDTQYF.

V and J are TRBV5-1 and TRBJ2-7, with 10 nucleotides matching TRBD2. CDR3 length: 14 residues. Germline loops: CDR1 SGHRS, CDR2 YFSETQ. V shed 7 bases, J shed 0 bases, and the junction held 4 bases outside the gene matches. The CDR3 spells CASSGTSVSYEQYF. The CDR3 nucleotides read TGCGCCAGCTCCGGGACTAGCGTCTCCTACGAGCAGTACTTC.

This clonotype was counted only a few times. This rearrangement joins TRBV12-3 or TRBV12-4 to TRBJ1-2, with 7 positions matching TRBD1. This CDR3 is built from 13 residues. With 5 bases clipped from V and 8 bases from J, the junction kept 8 bases outside the gene matches. CDR3 DNA: TGTGCCAGCAGTCCGGCTTGGGACAGCGGCTACACCTTC. Protein: CASSPAWDSGYTF.

The genes are TRBV2 and TRBJ2-7; D unclear. The germline V and J ends were trimmed by 7 bases and 5 bases, with 12 bases remaining between them. CDR3 size: 12 residues. From germline, CDR1 is SNHLY and CDR2 FYNNEI. The DNA for the CDR3 is TGTGCCAGCATTAGGTTGAGCCACGAGCAGTACTTC. Its protein product is CASIRLSHEQYF.

The rearrangement joins TRBV24-1 to TRBJ2-7; 10 bases map to TRBD2. Germline V CDR1 and CDR2: KGHDR, SFDVKD. Trimming at V came to 5 bases and at J to 1 base, leaving 1 base not matched to a gene. The CDR3 runs 14 residues. The CDR3 DNA reads TGTGCCACCAGTGCTAGCGGGAGATCCTACGAGCAGTACTTC. It codes for CATSASGRSYEQYF.

V usage is TRBV12-3 or TRBV12-4 and J usage is TRBJ2-3, with 7 bases aligning to TRBD2. The V segment lost 1 base and the J segment 6 bases; nucleotides outside the gene matches: 10. CDR3 size: 16 residues. The CDR3 sequence: CASSLEVGGRADTQYF. The CDR3, as DNA: TGTGCCAGCAGTTTAGAGGTGGGGGGGAGAGCGGATACGCAGTATTTT.